This T cell receptor (beta chain) was sequenced in a study of CXCR3-negative and CXCR3-positive naive CD8 T cells. Study-level results: Once cells were cryopreserved, CXCR3 expression went down partly, and most assays used fresh PBMCs. In CXCR3-positive naive cells, the TRB CDR3s were more hydrophobic than in CXCR3-negative naive cells. The TRBV-TRBJ usage of naive CXCR3-negative and CXCR3-positive cells was similar, but that of memory cells differed.

CDR3 size: 14 residues. Germline CDR1 is SEHNR and CDR2 is FQNEAQ (reference sequence). The libraries of TRB cDNA were prepared using 5' RACE with UMI labels. TCRdb reprocessed the 5' RACE reads and stores each CDR3 protein as one record, lacking DNA. The sample totals 50,000 to 70,000 distinct CDR3 sequences. With 250,000 to 350,000 cells each, the CD8+ T cell subsets were individually sorted in triplicate. A note on this clonotype: Antigen specificity is unknown.

Sequencing used naive CXCR3+ CD8+ T cells from blood. Subset defined: CD45RO-CCR7+CD27+CD95- naive CD8+ T cells expressing CXCR3 (TNR3+). The receptor's source is a human donor in good health. Some clones in this sample may be carry-over from other donors' samples. This rearrangement joins TRBV7-9 to TRBJ1-1; absent DNA, TCRdb's TRBD1 call cannot be checked. CDR3 in amino acids: CASSRDTLNTEAFF.